This TCR beta chain is from a study of blood T cell repertoires in COVID-19. Looking at the study overall: The cDNA or gDNA used as material had been derived from T cells, B-cell-depleted T cells, or PBMCs.

Participant reports of clinical history set cohort assignment. The germline V gene encodes CDR1 MNHEY and CDR2 SVGAGI. Trimming took off 10 bases at V and 0 bases at J, with 13 bases between the two ends. The CDR3 is 15 residues long. Here immunoSEQ multiplex PCR was the method, and the copy in TCRdb shows in-frame clones only, minus some. In the table there are roughly 400,000 clones, around nine tenths of which are singletons. Sequences were obtained from PBMCs or T cells enriched from blood (not recorded which). The clonotype comes from a woman aged 50 to 60 who had recovered from COVID-19. The rearrangement uses TRBV6-5 and TRBJ2-6; possible D gene TRBD2, 5 bases. The CDR3 DNA reads as TGTGCCACCAGCGGTGAGAGCTCTGGGGCCAACGTCCTGACTTTC. It codes for CATSGESSGANVLTF.